These 2 T cell receptor beta chains came from one sample sequenced in a study of blood T cells in healthy people across ages (dated by TCRdb to about 2015). Library generation was performed with 5' RACE. The sequencer listed for this sample is Illumina HiSeq 2500. A second roughly 6 to 12 cycle PCR used a sample-barcoded 5' primer and a J-beta primer mix. Clones were called with MiXCR by TCRdb after fastp trimmed the public reads at Q25, and only in-frame beta chains were retained. Every distinct CDR3 protein forms one entry, paired with its most common genes and DNA. This sample has around 900,000 distinct CDR3 sequences in its table, and just over 50% of those were observed once. About a fifth of the sample is in the top ten clones. The material sequenced was blood. The source of these receptors is a woman in her sixties or seventies in good health.

V and J are TRBV20-1 and TRBJ2-7, with 11 bases fitting TRBD1. This CDR3 is built from 14 residues. The J segment lost 6 bases and the V segment lost 2 bases, leaving 6 bases of the junction unmatched. Germline V gene sequence: CDR1 DFQATT, CDR2 SNEGSKA (reference sequence). The CDR3 region is CSARSGQGAGEQYF. The CDR3, as DNA: TGCAGTGCTAGATCCGGACAGGGGGCTGGCGAGCAGTACTTC.

This clonotype was detected only a few times. The chain recombines TRBV7-9 with TRBJ2-1, with a tentative D call TRBD2 (6 bases). The CDR3 runs 15 residues. Between the trimmed V and J ends, which lost 1 base and 6 bases, there was a span of 13 bases. The germline gives CDR1 SEHNR, CDR2 FQNEAQ (reference sequence). The CDR3 region is CASSLGSGAPNEQFF. The CDR3 DNA reads TGTGCCAGCAGCTTAGGTTCGGGAGCCCCCAATGAGCAGTTCTTC.